Presented here are 10 T cell receptor beta chains from one specimen sequenced in a study of human T cells and chemical hapten exposure. Time point meaning: patch test 1, 2 weeks after DPC sensitization. The treatment: therapeutic diphenylcyclopropenone sensitization with weekly scalp DPC. One entry per CDR3 protein results from TCRdb running MiXCR on the RACE reads. The data hold approximately 350,000 distinct CDR3 sequences, with under 8% observed a single time. This specimen consisted of whole blood, obtained in connection with sensitization to the hapten diphenylcyclopropenone (DPC). The receptors come from a woman aged 18-35 years with alopecia areata. Some clones in this sample may be carry-over from other donors' samples.

In this sample, this clonotype turned up many times. The chain uses TRBV24-1 and TRBJ2-2, with D possibly matching TRBD2 (5 bases). The CDR3 runs 13 residues. The germline V gene has CDR1 KGHDR and CDR2 SFDVKD. V lost 5 bases, J lost 3 bases, and 6 bases lay in between. The CDR3, as DNA: TGTGCCACCAGTGCGCGGGACACCGGGGAGCTGTTTTTT. Translated, it gives CATSARDTGELFF.

In DNA form, the CDR3 reads TGCGCCAGCAGCTTTCTGACAGGTTCGAACACTGAAGCTTTCTTT. It encodes CASSFLTGSNTEAFF. The chain has TRBV5-1 and TRBJ1-1; D is possibly TRBD1 (6 bases). CDR3 size: 15 residues. The ends were cut back, 2 bases at V and 1 base at J, with 12 bases in the middle. The V gene's germline CDR1 is SGHRS and CDR2 YFSETQ.

This clonotype was recorded at least ten times. The chain uses TRBV7-2 and TRBJ2-7, with 12 nucleotides matching TRBD2. Germline CDR1 and CDR2: SGHTA and FQGNSA. Trimming at V came to 5 bases and at J to 4 bases, leaving 6 bases not matched to a gene. CDR3 length: 15 residues. This CDR3 is CASSASGGAGYEQYF. For the CDR3, the DNA is TGTGCCAGCAGCGCTAGCGGGGGGGCCGGGTACGAGCAGTACTTC.

The table lists this clonotype with many counts. V gene TRBV3-1 combines with J gene TRBJ2-7, with D uncertain. CDR1 and CDR2 (germline): LGHDT, YNNKEL (reference sequence). There are 11 residues in the CDR3. V was cut by 2 bases and J by 6 bases, with 5 bases left in between. CDR3 DNA sequence: TGTGCCAGCAGCCAATACCTCGAGCAGTACTTC. Amino acids: CASSQYLEQYF.

This clonotype was counted a few times. V usage is TRBV2 and J usage is TRBJ2-4, with D hard to call. V dropped 2 bases and J dropped 7 bases, with 0 bases sitting between them. This CDR3 region has 10 residues. Germline values: CDR1 SNHLY, CDR2 FYNNEI. CDR3 protein: CASSENIQYF. Here the CDR3 DNA reads TGTGCCAGCAGTGAAAACATTCAGTACTTC.

The chain carries TRBV5-1 and TRBJ2-1; 8 nucleotides align to TRBD1. Germline assignment: CDR1 SGHRS and CDR2 YFSETQ. With 0 bases clipped from V and 5 bases from J, the junction kept 4 bases outside the gene matches. This CDR3 spans 15 amino acids. CDR3 amino acids: CASSLARGHNNEQFF. The CDR3 nucleotides are TGCGCCAGCAGCTTGGCCAGGGGGCACAACAATGAGCAGTTCTTC.

This clonotype was seen a handful of times. This chain uses TRBV6-6 with TRBJ2-7; no definite D call. Per the germline V gene, CDR1 is MNHNY and CDR2 is SVGAGI (reference sequence). CDR3 size: 15 residues. Trimming pared 6 bases from V and 4 bases from J, leaving 19 bases between. CDR3 DNA sequence: TGTGCCAGCAGCCCTATGGGTACCGCAAGATACGAGCAGTACTTC. Translation: CASSPMGTARYEQYF.

The chain couples TRBV28 to TRBJ2-7; TRBD1 might be the D (6 bases). CDR3 size: 16 residues. The germline gives CDR1 MDHEN, CDR2 SYDVKM. V was cut by 7 bases and J by 1 base, with 20 bases left in between. Written as DNA, the CDR3 is TGTGCCAGCATCAGGGGCGGACACGGAGCTTCCTACGAGCAGTACTTC. Protein product: CASIRGGHGASYEQYF.

In this sample, this clonotype is medium-sized. V is TRBV5-6 and J is TRBJ2-7; 12 bases are shared with TRBD1. The germline gives CDR1 SGHDT, CDR2 YYEEEE. CDR3 size: 16 residues. Unmatched junction bases numbered 8, after V lost 4 bases and J lost 3 bases. CDR3 loop: CASSAAGTGGGYEQYF. CDR3 DNA sequence: TGTGCCAGCAGCGCAGCCGGGACAGGGGGCGGCTACGAGCAGTACTTC.

The chain joins TRBV11-2 to TRBJ1-3, with D unresolved. This CDR3 contains 15 residues. V lost 5 bases to trimming and J lost 0 bases, with 11 bases between them. Germline CDR1 is SGHAT and CDR2 is FQNNGV. CDR3 coding DNA: TGTGCCAGCAGCCCTAGACGCATCTCTGGAAACACCATATATTTT. Protein product: CASSPRRISGNTIYF.